The 27 T cell receptor beta chains below come from one sample, sequenced in a study of shared clonotypes between healthy human individuals. Clones were read by immunoSEQ multiplex PCR, and TCRdb kept only the in-frame ones, dropping some. Of around 200,000 clones in the sample, 66% were seen once. The sample was memory CD4+ T cells sorted from blood. Subset noted: CD45RA-negative fraction. These receptors all stem from a young man in good health.

This clone was seen just once. V and J are TRBV5-1 and TRBJ2-1; 9 bases are shared with TRBD1. The J segment lost 9 bases and the V segment lost 4 bases, leaving 11 bases of the junction unmatched. Per germline, CDR1 SGHRS and CDR2 YFSETQ. The CDR3 is 15 amino acids. CDR3: CASSHRDRAIGEQFF. CDR3 nucleotides: TGCGCCAGCAGCCACCGGGACAGGGCAATAGGTGAGCAGTTCTTC. The full variable domain, in which reference TRBV5-1 and TRBJ2-1 provide the parts outside the CDR3, is KAGVTQTPRYLIKTRGQQVTLSCSPISGHRSVSWYQQTPGQGLQFLFEYFSETQRNKGNFPGRFSGRQFSNSRSEMNVSTLELGDSALYLCASSHRDRAIGEQFFGPGTRLTVL.

J is TRBJ1-2 and V is TRBV7-2, with 9 positions matching TRBD1. V dropped 2 bases and J dropped 3; count of bases not matched to a gene: 10. This CDR3 contains 17 residues. Germline loops: CDR1 SGHTA, CDR2 FQGNSA. CDR3 sequence: CASSLRRTGAGDYGYTF. In DNA, the CDR3 is TGTGCCAGCAGCTTAAGAAGGACAGGGGCAGGGGACTATGGCTACACCTTC.

V gene TRBV5-1 combines with J gene TRBJ2-7; 7 nucleotides align to TRBD1. This CDR3 is 14 amino acids long. V gave up 4 bases and J gave up 5 bases; unmatched junction bases: 9. Looked up from germline, CDR1 is SGHRS and CDR2 is YFSETQ. Written as DNA, the CDR3 is TGCGCCAGCAGCGCGACAGGGCGTGGCGACGAGCAGTACTTC. This encodes CASSATGRGDEQYF.

The genes are TRBV30 and TRBJ1-5, with 7 bases aligning to TRBD1. The CDR3 covers 14 residues. Germline CDR1 and CDR2: GTSNPN and SVGIG (reference sequence). After removal of 1 base from V and 5 bases from J, the junction contained 5 bases not matched to a gene. The CDR3 is CAWSARQGDQPQHF. For the CDR3, the DNA is TGTGCCTGGAGTGCTCGACAGGGTGATCAGCCCCAGCATTTT.

The chain combines TRBV5-1 with TRBJ2-7; TRBD1 agrees at 8 bases. CDR1 is SGHRS and CDR2 is YFSETQ in the germline V gene. CDR3 length: 15 amino acids. J was trimmed by 1 base and V by 4 bases; bases with no gene match: 7. The CDR3 protein is CASSKDGQGSYEQYF. The CDR3 nucleotides are TGCGCCAGCAGCAAGGATGGACAGGGATCCTACGAGCAGTACTTC.

This chain uses TRBV18 with TRBJ1-1, with 7 bases aligning to TRBD1. Trimming took 2 bases from V and 7 from J; bases not matched to a gene: 1. CDR1 and CDR2 from the germline V gene are KGHSH and LQKENI. This CDR3 spans 12 amino acids. CDR3 sequence reads: CASSPGTVEAFF. For the CDR3, the DNA is TGTGCCAGCTCACCAGGGACAGTTGAAGCTTTCTTT.

In DNA form, the CDR3 reads TGTGCCATTACCCCGGGACAGATAAACATTCAGTACTTC. Its translation: CAITPGQINIQYF. V gene TRBV28 combines with J gene TRBJ2-4; 7 bases agree with TRBD1. V was pared by 10 bases and J by 6 bases, with 9 bases of the junction left unmatched. The CDR3 is 13 residues long. Germline-derived CDR1 and CDR2 are MDHEN and SYDVKM.

The chain recombines TRBV28 with TRBJ2-5, with 13 bases aligning to TRBD2. The CDR3 totals 15 residues. CDR1 MDHEN and CDR2 SYDVKM come from the germline V gene. V lost 5 bases and J lost 2; bases outside the gene matches: 2. CDR3 loop: CASSQLAGGQETQYF. In DNA form, the CDR3 reads TGTGCCAGCAGTCAACTAGCGGGAGGGCAAGAGACCCAGTACTTC.

The V and J genes are TRBV5-1 and TRBJ2-7, with 9 bases matching TRBD1. Per the germline V gene, CDR1 is SGHRS and CDR2 is YFSETQ. V was pared by 4 bases and J by 4 bases, with 12 bases of the junction left unmatched. The CDR3 runs to 16 residues. Here the CDR3 DNA reads TGCGCCAGCAGCGTTACACCGGGACAGGGTACATACGAGCAGTACTTC. It specifies CASSVTPGQGTYEQYF.

In this sample, this clone turned up a few times. CDR3: CASSLFDREDAYGYTF. CDR3 nucleotides: TGTGCCAGCAGCTTATTTGACAGGGAGGACGCCTATGGCTACACCTTC. The chain has TRBV7-9 and TRBJ1-2; 7 bases agree with TRBD1. Per germline, CDR1 SEHNR and CDR2 FQNEAQ (reference sequence). CDR3 size: 16 residues. Trimming removed 2 bases from V and 4 bases from J; junction bases left unmatched: 10.

The CDR3 protein is CASSLVPTGGGYEQYF. For the CDR3, the DNA is TGTGCCAGCAGCTTAGTTCCGACAGGGGGAGGCTACGAGCAGTACTTC. The gene calls are TRBV7-2 and TRBJ2-7, with TRBD1 matching over 9 bases. In germline, CDR1 is SGHTA, CDR2 FQGNSA. Trimming removed 1 base from V and 3 bases from J; junction bases left unmatched: 7. The CDR3 runs 16 residues.

V and J are TRBV6-6 and TRBJ1-1, with D possibly TRBD1 on 6 matching bases. The length of the CDR3 is 15 residues. Deletions cut 3 bases from V and 5 bases from J, with 16 bases between. The germline V gene has CDR1 MNHNY and CDR2 SVGAGI (reference sequence). CDR3 region: CASSYRRGGRTEAFF. The CDR3 region has the DNA TGTGCCAGCAGTTATCGACGTGGGGGGCGTACTGAAGCTTTCTTT.

The rearrangement uses TRBV15 and TRBJ1-5; 8 bases fit TRBD1. Germline V gives CDR1 LNHNV, CDR2 YYDKDF (reference sequence). Trimming cost V 0 bases and J 1 base; bases outside gene matches: 5. This CDR3 comprises 17 residues. This chain's CDR3 is CATSRDQGAGSNQPQHF. The CDR3 region has the DNA TGTGCCACCAGCAGAGATCAGGGGGCTGGGAGCAATCAGCCCCAGCATTTT.

The V and J genes are TRBV29-1 and TRBJ2-7, with D perhaps matching TRBD1 or TRBD2 (5 bases each). Germline V CDR1 and CDR2: SQVTM, ANQGSEA. Trimming shortened V by 7 bases and J by 2 bases, and 15 bases separated the two germline ends. The CDR3 totals 13 residues. CDR3 sequence: CSDPPGPPYEQYF. CDR3 in DNA: TGCAGCGATCCTCCGGGACCCCCCTACGAGCAGTACTTC.

The chain joins TRBV4-3 to TRBJ2-7; D is perhaps TRBD1 or TRBD2 (7 bases each). The V gene lost 1 base and the J gene lost 7 bases, with 17 bases spanning the gap. Per the germline V gene, CDR1 is LGHNA and CDR2 is YSLEER. The length of the CDR3 is 15 residues. The CDR3 region is CASSQVVSGGVEQYF. The CDR3 bases are TGCGCCAGCAGCCAAGTTGTTTCAGGGGGGGTAGAGCAGTACTTC.

The rearrangement links TRBV7-9 to TRBJ2-7, with 9 bases identical to TRBD2. Per germline, CDR1 SEHNR and CDR2 FQNEAQ (reference sequence). V was pared by 5 bases and J by 2 bases, with 7 bases of the junction left unmatched. The CDR3 has 15 amino acids. The CDR3 sequence: CASSTTSGEPYEQYF. In nucleotides, the CDR3 is TGTGCCAGCAGCACGACTAGCGGAGAACCCTACGAGCAGTACTTC.

The chain recombines TRBV29-1 with TRBJ1-3, with 8 bases that match TRBD1. Germline V gene sequence: CDR1 SQVTM, CDR2 ANQGSEA. V lost 0 bases to trimming and J lost 4 bases; unmatched junction nucleotides: 8. The CDR3 runs to 16 residues. The CDR3 DNA sequence: TGCAGCGTTGAAGATCCGCGGACAGGGTCAGGAAACACCATATATTTT. Amino acids: CSVEDPRTGSGNTIYF.

This clone was detected a few times. V gene TRBV5-8 combines with J gene TRBJ2-3, with a possible D match to TRBD2 (6 bases). The CDR3 totals 15 residues. Trimming stripped 4 bases from V and 5 bases from J, with 17 bases between. CDR1 is SGHTS and CDR2 is YDEGEE in the germline V gene. Here the CDR3 DNA reads TGTGCCAGCAGCGGAAGAACACTAGCAAGAGATACGCAGTATTTT. This gives the protein CASSGRTLARDTQYF.

J is TRBJ2-4 and V is TRBV27; 7 nucleotides match TRBD2. V lost 5 bases and J lost 0; bases outside the gene matches: 4. CDR1 is MNHEY and CDR2 is SMNVEV in the germline V gene (reference sequence). CDR3 length equals 15 residues. The CDR3 reads CASSREGLAKNIQYF. As DNA, the CDR3 is TGTGCCAGCAGTAGGGAGGGACTAGCCAAAAACATTCAGTACTTC.

V is TRBV7-2 and J is TRBJ2-5; TRBD2 matches at 9 bases. Germline CDR1 and CDR2: SGHTA and FQGNSA. V lost 5 bases, J lost 5 bases, and 12 bases stayed unmatched. The CDR3 is 16 amino acids. DNA for the CDR3: TGTGCCAGCAGCGAGCGACAGGCGGGGGGGGAGGAGACCCAGTACTTC. Protein product: CASSERQAGGEETQYF. The variable domain in full, completed from reference TRBV7-2 and TRBJ2-5, reads GAGVSQSPSNKVTEKGKDVELRCDPISGHTALYWYRQSLGQGLEFLIYFQGNSAPDKSGLPSDRFSAERTGGSVSTLTIQRTQQEDSAVYLCASSERQAGGEETQYFGPGTRLLVL.

This clone appeared a few times. The rearrangement uses TRBV7-9 and TRBJ1-1, with 8 bases matching TRBD1. Germline assignment: CDR1 SEHNR and CDR2 FQNEAQ (reference sequence). After removal of 3 bases from V and 7 bases from J, the junction contained 7 bases not matched to a gene. This CDR3 comprises 14 residues. CDR3 protein: CASSLDRAADEAFF. CDR3 nucleotide sequence: TGTGCCAGCAGCTTGGACAGGGCGGCGGATGAAGCTTTCTTT. The full variable domain, its missing parts supplied by reference TRBV7-9 and TRBJ1-1, is DTGVSQNPRHKITKRGQNVTFRCDPISEHNRLYWYRQTLGQGPEFLTYFQNEAQLEKSRLLSDRFSAERPKGSFSTLEIQRTEQGDSAMYLCASSLDRAADEAFFGQGTRLTVV.

The rearrangement uses TRBV5-1 and TRBJ2-3; D is perhaps TRBD2 (5 bases). Trimming removed 0 bases from V and 4 bases from J, with 9 bases in between. The CDR3 covers 14 residues. Germline V gene data show CDR1 as SGHRS and CDR2 as YFSETQ. In DNA form, the CDR3 reads TGCGCCAGCAGCTTGGCCGCGGGCGCAGATACGCAGTATTTT. Amino acid sequence: CASSLAAGADTQYF.

The chain joins TRBV5-1 to TRBJ2-5, with a possible D match to TRBD2 (6 bases). Trimming cost V 0 bases and J 2 bases, with 17 bases left between them. Germline values: CDR1 SGHRS, CDR2 YFSETQ. The CDR3 sequence is 17 residues long. The chain's CDR3 is CASSLASLAGSQETQYF. The CDR3 DNA is TGCGCCAGCAGCTTGGCCTCTCTGGCGGGATCTCAAGAGACCCAGTACTTC. Drawing the rest from reference TRBV5-1 and TRBJ2-5, the complete variable domain is KAGVTQTPRYLIKTRGQQVTLSCSPISGHRSVSWYQQTPGQGLQFLFEYFSETQRNKGNFPGRFSGRQFSNSRSEMNVSTLELGDSALYLCASSLASLAGSQETQYFGPGTRLLVL.

The chain links TRBV7-3 to TRBJ2-1; unclear D gene. Germline CDR1 is SGHTA and CDR2 is FQGTGA. V shed 5 bases and J shed 1 base, with 6 bases lying between them. This CDR3 has 13 residues. The CDR3 sequence: CASSKGSYNEQFF. The CDR3 DNA sequence: TGTGCCAGCAGCAAGGGTTCCTACAATGAGCAGTTCTTC.

Concerning this clone itself: At the DNA level, this CDR3 is encoded by other sequences in the same sample as well. This chain connects TRBV11-2 to TRBJ1-5, with unresolved D. This CDR3 has 13 residues. V was trimmed by 5 bases and J by 4 bases, leaving 9 bases between them. Per the germline V gene, CDR1 is SGHAT and CDR2 is FQNNGV. The CDR3 nucleotides are TGTGCCAGCAGCCAAGGACTTAATCAGCCCCAGCATTTT. Its protein is CASSQGLNQPQHF.

The rearrangement uses TRBV14 and TRBJ2-3; 11 positions match TRBD2. Germline V CDR1 and CDR2: SGHDN, FVKESK. Trimming cost V 2 bases and J 8 bases; bases outside gene matches: 9. This CDR3 has 16 residues. CDR3 nucleotides: TGTGCCAGCAGCCAATGGTTGACTAGCGGGATACGTACGCAGTATTTT. It specifies CASSQWLTSGIRTQYF.

A word on this clone: Other DNA sequences of this sample code for an identical CDR3. The chain couples TRBV11-2 to TRBJ2-2; D is ambiguous. The CDR3 covers 14 residues. Per germline, CDR1 SGHAT and CDR2 FQNNGV. V was cut by 5 bases and J by 4 bases, with 11 bases left in between. The CDR3 DNA follows: TGTGCCAGCAGCCGTTCAGGCGGCACCGGGGAGCTGTTTTTT. Translation: CASSRSGGTGELFF.